These T cell receptor beta chains were read from a single sample in a study of OX40 agonist ivuxolimab in advanced cancers. Using immunoSEQ multiplex PCR, the repertoire was profiled, and TCRdb retains in-frame clones only, with some absent. The table lists about 64,000 clones, approximately 88% of them singletons, with approximately 2.2% in the top ten. The sequences come from CD4+ or CD8+ T cells sorted from blood, collected in a trial of the OX40 agonist ivuxolimab. The receptors stem from an adult with an advanced solid tumor such as melanoma, head and neck, liver or kidney cancer. CDR3s include the opening cysteine and the closing phenylalanine or tryptophan. D genes are given only for firm matches. Clone size appears in some rows only: once, few, many, or a class for an expanded clone.

TRBV18	TRBJ1-6	few	TRBD1	CASSSGQGPSPLHF	TGTGCCAGCTCATCGGGACAGGGTCCTTCACCCCTCCACTTT
TRBV6-6	TRBJ1-4	-	-	CASSYSGPPKEKLFF	TGTGCCAGCAGTTACTCGGGACCTCCGAAGGAAAAACTGTTTTTT
TRBV19	TRBJ1-1	-	-	CASSPRTGSEAFF	TGTGCCAGTAGTCCGAGAACAGGGTCGGAAGCTTTCTTT
TRBV9	TRBJ2-5	-	TRBD1	CASSARTGSLMYQETQYF	TGTGCCAGCAGCGCCCGGACAGGGTCACTTATGTACCAAGAGACCCAGTACTTC
TRBV6-6	TRBJ1-5	-	-	CASSSPGGAGRQPQHF	TGTGCCAGCAGTTCCCCCGGGGGCGCGGGTAGACAGCCCCAGCATTTT
TRBV5-1	TRBJ2-7	-	-	CASSPSQGIYEQYF	TGCGCCAGCAGCCCCTCACAGGGAATCTACGAGCAGTACTTC
TRBV2	TRBJ1-5	-	TRBD1	CASNGQGAGQPQHF	TGTGCCAGCAATGGACAGGGGGCAGGTCAGCCCCAGCATTTT
TRBV4-1	TRBJ2-4	-	-	CASSPDPAAQAKNIQYF	TGCGCCAGCAGCCCCGATCCTGCTGCGCAAGCCAAAAACATTCAGTACTTC
TRBV7-2	TRBJ2-6	few	-	CASSLGQSGANVLTF	TGTGCCAGCAGCTTAGGACAGTCTGGGGCCAACGTCCTGACTTTC
TRBV28	TRBJ1-1	-	TRBD1	CASTLTGTGLRNTEAFF	TGTGCCAGCACCTTAACCGGGACAGGGTTGAGGAACACTGAAGCTTTCTTT
TRBV18	TRBJ1-3	-	-	CASSPLVSSGNTIYF	TGTGCCAGCTCACCATTGGTTAGCTCTGGAAACACCATATATTTT
TRBV6-1	TRBJ2-7	-	-	CASSEGRVERAYEQYF	TGTGCCAGCAGTGAAGGACGCGTCGAAAGGGCCTACGAGCAGTACTTC
TRBV30	TRBJ1-1	-	-	CAWSVLRQSEAFF	TGTGCCTGGAGTGTACTCAGACAGAGTGAAGCTTTCTTT
TRBV7-3	TRBJ1-1	-	TRBD1	CASSLGQGVPSNEAFF	TGTGCCAGCAGCTTAGGACAGGGGGTCCCCTCGAACGAAGCTTTCTTT
TRBV15	TRBJ1-1	-	-	CATSSQRRAFF	TGTGCCACCAGCAGCCAGCGTAGGGCTTTCTTT
TRBV30	TRBJ2-5	-	-	CAWSTGTTKETQYF	TGTGCCTGGAGTACGGGGACCACCAAAGAGACCCAGTACTTC
TRBV10-2	TRBJ1-6	-	-	CASRDIETYNSPLHF	TGCGCCAGCAGGGATATAGAAACCTATAATTCACCCCTCCACTTT
TRBV13	TRBJ1-2	-	-	CASSPKRDHRDLYGYTF	TGTGCCAGCAGCCCCAAGAGGGACCACAGGGATTTATATGGCTACACCTTC
TRBV7-9	TRBJ2-3	-	-	CASSRGDYTQYF	TGTGCCAGCAGCCGCGGGGACTATACGCAGTATTTT
TRBV6-5	TRBJ1-1	once	TRBD1	CASSLTGATEAFF	TGTGCCAGCAGTTTAACAGGGGCCACTGAAGCTTTCTTT
TRBV4-1	TRBJ2-1	-	TRBD1	CASSQVGTGANEQFF	TGCGCCAGCAGCCAAGTTGGGACAGGGGCAAATGAGCAGTTCTTC
TRBV19	TRBJ2-3	-	TRBD2	CASSLKLAGVGDTQYF	TGTGCCAGTAGTTTAAAACTAGCGGGAGTGGGAGATACGCAGTATTTT
TRBV7-2	TRBJ1-1	once	-	CASSEQGEITEAFF	TGTGCCAGCAGCGAACAGGGTGAGATCACTGAAGCTTTCTTT
TRBV5-1	TRBJ2-3	-	-	CASSNRDPLDTQYF	TGCGCCAGCAGCAACCGGGACCCTTTAGATACGCAGTATTTT
TRBV7-2	TRBJ1-4	-	-	CASSFNWGGKLFF	TGTGCCAGCAGCTTTAATTGGGGGGGGAAACTGTTTTTT
TRBV29-1	TRBJ2-3	-	-	CSVVSWTKVDGTQYF	TGCAGCGTCGTTTCGTGGACCAAGGTAGATGGAACGCAGTATTTT
TRBV7-9	TRBJ2-7	once	TRBD1	CASTRRQGMSGGQYF	TGTGCCAGCACCAGGAGACAGGGAATGAGTGGCGGGCAGTACTTC
TRBV12-5	TRBJ2-7	-	-	CASGLAPQLAAQYF	TGTGCTAGTGGTTTGGCCCCCCAACTAGCAGCGCAGTACTTC
TRBV2	TRBJ1-3	-	TRBD1	CASSVTGLGNTIYF	TGTGCCAGCAGTGTGACAGGGCTTGGAAACACCATATATTTT
TRBV5-1	TRBJ2-5	once	-	CASSLWGSGETQYF	TGCGCCAGCAGCTTGTGGGGTTCCGGGGAGACCCAGTACTTC
TRBV7-9	TRBJ1-2	-	-	CASSLGGPLDNYGYTF	TGTGCCAGCAGCTTAGGGGGACCCTTAGATAACTATGGCTACACCTTC
TRBV7-6	TRBJ1-6	-	-	CASSQDSINSPLHF	TGTGCCAGCAGCCAAGACAGCATTAATTCACCCCTCCACTTT
TRBV18	TRBJ2-1	-	TRBD2	CASSPETSGYNEQFF	TGTGCCAGCTCACCAGAGACTAGCGGATACAATGAGCAGTTCTTC
TRBV5-1	TRBJ2-5	-	-	CASSPRVRETQYF	TGCGCCAGCAGCCCGAGGGTTCGAGAGACCCAGTACTTC
TRBV4-1	TRBJ1-2	-	TRBD1	CASSQDPTGGYNGYTF	TGCGCCAGCAGCCAAGATCCGACAGGGGGGTATAATGGCTACACCTTC
TRBV6-5	TRBJ2-2	-	-	CARASGTGELFF	TGTGCCAGGGCCTCGGGGACCGGGGAGCTGTTTTTT
TRBV5-4	TRBJ2-3	-	TRBD1	CASSQTTGQPDTQYF	TGTGCCAGCAGCCAGACGACAGGGCAGCCAGATACGCAGTATTTT
TRBV7-7	TRBJ2-3	once	TRBD2	CASSLGGGADTQYF	TGTGCCAGCAGCTTAGGCGGGGGGGCAGATACGCAGTATTTT
TRBV19	TRBJ2-7	-	-	CASSISAGTSYEQYF	TGTGCCAGTAGTATATCGGCAGGGACCTCCTACGAGCAGTACTTC
TRBV14	TRBJ2-1	-	-	CASSQLDSYNEQFF	TGTGCCAGCAGCCAACTGGACAGTTACAATGAGCAGTTCTTC
TRBV5-8	TRBJ2-7	-	TRBD2	CASSLALASSEQYF	TGTGCCAGCAGCTTGGCACTAGCGTCAAGCGAGCAGTACTTC
TRBV19	TRBJ1-2	-	-	CASSKSVGGSYGYTF	TGTGCCAGTAGTAAATCAGTGGGAGGGAGTTATGGCTACACCTTC
TRBV5-6	TRBJ1-6	few	-	CASSLEGRRSPLHF	TGTGCCAGCAGCTTAGAGGGAAGGCGTTCACCCCTCCACTTT
TRBV5-1	TRBJ2-2	-	TRBD1	CASSLANSTGTANTGELFF	TGCGCCAGCAGCTTGGCCAACTCAACCGGGACAGCGAACACCGGGGAGCTGTTTTTT
TRBV18	TRBJ2-1	once	-	CASSPMVDSYNEQFF	TGTGCCAGCTCACCAATGGTCGACTCCTACAATGAGCAGTTCTTC
TRBV5-4	TRBJ1-1	once	-	CASSLAANMNTEAFF	TGTGCCAGCAGCTTGGCGGCCAACATGAACACTGAAGCTTTCTTT
TRBV9	TRBJ2-3	once	-	CASSVAGFADTQYF	TGTGCCAGCAGCGTAGCGGGGTTTGCAGATACGCAGTATTTT